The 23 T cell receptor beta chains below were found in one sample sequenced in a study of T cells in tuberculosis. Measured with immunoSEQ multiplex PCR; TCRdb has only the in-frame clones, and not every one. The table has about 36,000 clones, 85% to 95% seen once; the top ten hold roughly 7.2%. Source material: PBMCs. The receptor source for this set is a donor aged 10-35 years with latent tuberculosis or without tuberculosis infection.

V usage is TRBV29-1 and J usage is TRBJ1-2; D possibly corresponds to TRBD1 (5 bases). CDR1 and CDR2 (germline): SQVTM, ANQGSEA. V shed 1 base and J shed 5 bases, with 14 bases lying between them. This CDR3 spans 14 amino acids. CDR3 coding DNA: TGCAGCGTTGAAGGGGCGGGGGATGGGTATGGCTACACCTTC. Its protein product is CSVEGAGDGYGYTF.

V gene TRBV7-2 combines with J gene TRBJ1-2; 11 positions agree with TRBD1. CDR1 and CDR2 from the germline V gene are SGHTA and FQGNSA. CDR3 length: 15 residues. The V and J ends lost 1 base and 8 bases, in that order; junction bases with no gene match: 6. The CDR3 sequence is CASSLGGQGAPGYTF. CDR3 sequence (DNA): TGTGCCAGCAGCTTAGGTGGACAGGGGGCGCCGGGCTACACCTTC.

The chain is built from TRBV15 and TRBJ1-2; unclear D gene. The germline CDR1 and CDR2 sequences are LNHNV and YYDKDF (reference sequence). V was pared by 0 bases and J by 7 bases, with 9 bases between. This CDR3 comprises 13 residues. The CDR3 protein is CATSRDLYTGYTF. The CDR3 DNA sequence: TGTGCCACCAGCAGAGATCTGTACACTGGCTACACCTTC.

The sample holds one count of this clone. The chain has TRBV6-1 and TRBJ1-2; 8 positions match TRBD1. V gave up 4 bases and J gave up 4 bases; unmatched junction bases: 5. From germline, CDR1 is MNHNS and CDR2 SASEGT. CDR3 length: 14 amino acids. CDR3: CASSAVQGVYGYTF. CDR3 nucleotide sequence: TGTGCCAGCAGTGCAGTACAGGGGGTCTATGGCTACACCTTC.

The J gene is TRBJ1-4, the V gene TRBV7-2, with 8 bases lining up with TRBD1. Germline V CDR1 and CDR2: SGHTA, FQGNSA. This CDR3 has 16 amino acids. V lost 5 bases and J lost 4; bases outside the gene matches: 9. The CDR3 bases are TGTGCCAGCAGCCCAGGGACAGGTGTTAATAATGAAAAACTGTTTTTT. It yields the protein CASSPGTGVNNEKLFF.

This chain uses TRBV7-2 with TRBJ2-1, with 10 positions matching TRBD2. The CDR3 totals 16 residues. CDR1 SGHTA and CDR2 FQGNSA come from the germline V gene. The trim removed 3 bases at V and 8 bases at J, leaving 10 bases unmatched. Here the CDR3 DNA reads TGTGCCAGCAGCTTGTGGAGCGGGGGGGCGGCGGATGAGCAGTTCTTC. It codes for CASSLWSGGAADEQFF. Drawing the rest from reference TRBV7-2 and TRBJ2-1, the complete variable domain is GAGVSQSPSNKVTEKGKDVELRCDPISGHTALYWYRQSLGQGLEFLIYFQGNSAPDKSGLPSDRFSAERTGGSVSTLTIQRTQQEDSAVYLCASSLWSGGAADEQFFGPGTRLTVL.

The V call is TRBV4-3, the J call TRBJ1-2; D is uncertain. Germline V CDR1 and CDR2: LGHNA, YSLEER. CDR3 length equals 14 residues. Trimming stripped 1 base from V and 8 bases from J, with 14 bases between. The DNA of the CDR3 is TGCGCCAGCAGCCAAGGATCCATCGTGCAGGGCTACACCTTC. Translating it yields CASSQGSIVQGYTF.

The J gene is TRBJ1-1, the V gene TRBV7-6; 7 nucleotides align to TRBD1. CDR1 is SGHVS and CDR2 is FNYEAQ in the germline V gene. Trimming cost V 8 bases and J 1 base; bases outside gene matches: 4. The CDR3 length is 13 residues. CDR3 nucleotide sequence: TGTGCCAGCTCGGGGGACAGGAACACTGAAGCTTTCTTT. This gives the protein CASSGDRNTEAFF.

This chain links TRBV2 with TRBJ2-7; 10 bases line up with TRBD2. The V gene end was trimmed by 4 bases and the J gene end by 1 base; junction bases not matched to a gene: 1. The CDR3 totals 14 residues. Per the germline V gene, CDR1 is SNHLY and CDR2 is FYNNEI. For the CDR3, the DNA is TGTGCCAGCAGTGGTAGCGGGGGGTCCTACGAGCAGTACTTC. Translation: CASSGSGGSYEQYF.

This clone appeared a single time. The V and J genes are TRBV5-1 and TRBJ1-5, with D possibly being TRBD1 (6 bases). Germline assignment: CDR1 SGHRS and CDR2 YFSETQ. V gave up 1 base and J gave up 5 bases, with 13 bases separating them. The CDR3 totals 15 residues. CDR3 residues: CASSLSGAYDQPQHF. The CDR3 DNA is TGCGCCAGCAGCTTGTCAGGGGCGTACGATCAGCCCCAGCATTTT.

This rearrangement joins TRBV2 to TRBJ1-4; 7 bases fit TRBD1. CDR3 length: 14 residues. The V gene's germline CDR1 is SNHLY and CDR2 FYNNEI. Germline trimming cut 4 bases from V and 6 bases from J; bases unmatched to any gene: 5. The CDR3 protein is CASSVNRGDEKLFF. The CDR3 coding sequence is TGTGCCAGCAGTGTGAACAGGGGAGATGAAAAACTGTTTTTT.

CDR3 bases: TGTGCCAGCTCACCGCGCGGGTACAACGAGCAGTACTTC. Its translation is CASSPRGYNEQYF. The chain carries TRBV18 and TRBJ2-7, with D tentatively TRBD2 (5 bases). The CDR3 is made up of 13 amino acids. Germline V gene data show CDR1 as KGHSH and CDR2 as LQKENI. The ends were cut back, 3 bases at V and 5 bases at J, with 11 bases in the middle. Complete variable domain (other parts from reference TRBV18 and TRBJ2-7): NAGVMQNPRHLVRRRGQEARLRCSPMKGHSHVYWYRQLPEEGLKFMVYLQKENIIDESGMPKERFSAEFPKEGPSILRIQQVVRGDSAAYFCASSPRGYNEQYFGPGTRLTVT.

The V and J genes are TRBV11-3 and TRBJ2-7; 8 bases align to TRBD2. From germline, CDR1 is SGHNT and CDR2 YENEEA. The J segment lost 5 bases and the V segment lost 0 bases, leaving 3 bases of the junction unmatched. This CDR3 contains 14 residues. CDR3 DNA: TGTGCCAGCAGCTTAGAGGGAGCGGGGGACGAGCAGTACTTC. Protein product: CASSLEGAGDEQYF. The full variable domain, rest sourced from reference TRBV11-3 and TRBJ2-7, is EAGVVQSPRYKIIEKKQPVAFWCNPISGHNTLYWYLQNLGQGPELLIRYENEEAVDDSQLPKDRFSAERLKGVDSTLKIQPAELGDSAVYLCASSLEGAGDEQYFGPGTRLTVT.

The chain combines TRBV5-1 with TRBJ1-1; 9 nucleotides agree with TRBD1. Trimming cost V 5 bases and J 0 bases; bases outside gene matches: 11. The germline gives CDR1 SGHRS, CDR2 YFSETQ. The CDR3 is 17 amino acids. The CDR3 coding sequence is TGCGCCAGCAGATTTCGGGGGACAGGGATCATGAACACTGAAGCTTTCTTT. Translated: CASRFRGTGIMNTEAFF.

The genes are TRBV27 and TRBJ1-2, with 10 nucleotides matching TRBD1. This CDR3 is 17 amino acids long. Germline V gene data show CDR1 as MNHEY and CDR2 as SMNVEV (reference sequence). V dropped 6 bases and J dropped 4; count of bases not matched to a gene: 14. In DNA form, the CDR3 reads TGTGCCAGCAGCTCCGGGACAGGGGATTTCGGGGGCTATGGCTACACCTTC. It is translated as CASSSGTGDFGGYGYTF.

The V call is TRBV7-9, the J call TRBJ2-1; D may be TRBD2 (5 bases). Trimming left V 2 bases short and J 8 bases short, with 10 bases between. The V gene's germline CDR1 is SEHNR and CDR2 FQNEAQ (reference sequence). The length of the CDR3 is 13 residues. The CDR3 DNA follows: TGTGCCAGCAGCTTACGGGGAGTAGATGAGCAGTTCTTC. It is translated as CASSLRGVDEQFF.

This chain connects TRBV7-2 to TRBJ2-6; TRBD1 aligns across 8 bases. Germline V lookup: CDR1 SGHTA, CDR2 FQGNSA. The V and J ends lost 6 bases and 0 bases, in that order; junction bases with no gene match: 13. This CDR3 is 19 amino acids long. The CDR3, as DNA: TGTGCCAGCAGTCCGCACCGGGACAGGTTGAGCTCTGGGGCCAACGTCCTGACTTTC. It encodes CASSPHRDRLSSGANVLTF.

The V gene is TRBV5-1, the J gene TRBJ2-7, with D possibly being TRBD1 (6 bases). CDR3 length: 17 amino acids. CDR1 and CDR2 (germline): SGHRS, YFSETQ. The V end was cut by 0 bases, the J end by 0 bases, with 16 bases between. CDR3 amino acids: CASSLGAGAFLSYEQYF. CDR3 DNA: TGCGCCAGCAGCTTGGGGGCAGGGGCATTTCTCTCCTACGAGCAGTACTTC.

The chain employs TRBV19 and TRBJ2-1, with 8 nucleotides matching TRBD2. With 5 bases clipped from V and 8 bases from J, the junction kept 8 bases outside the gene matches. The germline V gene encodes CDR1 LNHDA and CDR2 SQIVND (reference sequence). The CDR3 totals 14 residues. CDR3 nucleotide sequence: TGTGCCAGTAGTCCGGCGGGGGGATCCCATGAGCAGTTCTTC. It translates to CASSPAGGSHEQFF.

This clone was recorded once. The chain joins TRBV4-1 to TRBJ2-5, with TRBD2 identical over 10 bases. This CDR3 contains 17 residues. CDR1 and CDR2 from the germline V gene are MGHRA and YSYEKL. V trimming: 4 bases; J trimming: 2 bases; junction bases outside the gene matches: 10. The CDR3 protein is CASSPLRLLAGQETQYF. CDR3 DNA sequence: TGCGCCAGCAGCCCCCTCAGGCTACTAGCGGGGCAAGAGACCCAGTACTTC.

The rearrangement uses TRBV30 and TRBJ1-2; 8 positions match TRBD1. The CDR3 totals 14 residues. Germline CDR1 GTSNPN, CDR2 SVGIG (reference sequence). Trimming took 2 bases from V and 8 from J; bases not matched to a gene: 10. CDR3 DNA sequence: TGTGCCTGGAGTCGTACCCCACAGGGGGGAGGCTACACCTTC. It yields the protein CAWSRTPQGGGYTF.

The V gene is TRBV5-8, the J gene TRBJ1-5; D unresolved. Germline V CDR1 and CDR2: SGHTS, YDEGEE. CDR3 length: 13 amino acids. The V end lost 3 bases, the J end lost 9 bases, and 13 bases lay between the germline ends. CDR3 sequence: CASSSVTRWPQHF. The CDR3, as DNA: TGTGCCAGCAGCTCCGTTACTCGGTGGCCCCAGCATTTT.

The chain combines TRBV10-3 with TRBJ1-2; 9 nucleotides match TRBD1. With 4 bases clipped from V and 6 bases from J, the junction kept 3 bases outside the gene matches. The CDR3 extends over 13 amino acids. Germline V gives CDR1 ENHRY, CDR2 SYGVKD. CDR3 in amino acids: CAISGTGDNGYTF. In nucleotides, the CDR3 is TGTGCCATCAGTGGGACAGGGGATAATGGCTACACCTTC.